The 20 T cell receptor beta chains listed next were all sequenced from one sample in a study of T cells in Graves' hyperthyroidism and ophthalmopathy. What was amplified from RNA transcripts were TCR beta CDR3 regions. A first-round RT-PCR of the TCR CDR3 used the HTBI primer set. One entry per CDR3 protein, called by TCRdb with MiXCR from the multiplex PCR reads. This repertoire shows 600,000 to 650,000 distinct CDR3 sequences, about a sixth found once; its top ten account for over 3.5%. Sequenced sample: blood. The receptors were gathered from a woman between 25 and 40 years old with Graves' hyperthyroidism.

This clonotype was counted between two and nine times. The rearrangement joins TRBV7-9 to TRBJ1-2; D is possibly TRBD1 (6 bases). The CDR3 length is 12 residues. Trimming cost V 2 bases and J 10 bases, with 11 bases left between them. Germline V lookup: CDR1 SEHNR, CDR2 FQNEAQ (reference sequence). CDR3 sequence reads: CASSLTRGDYTF. As DNA, the CDR3 is TGTGCCAGCAGCTTAACTAGGGGGGACTACACCTTC.

The table lists this clonotype with a few counts. This sequence joins TRBV27 and TRBJ2-5, with 9 bases aligning to TRBD1. CDR1 is MNHEY and CDR2 is SMNVEV in the germline V gene (reference sequence). CDR3 length: 16 amino acids. V trimming: 3 bases; J trimming: 5 bases; junction bases outside the gene matches: 10. CDR3 region: CASSFRPGQGKETQYF. As DNA, the CDR3 is TGTGCCAGCAGTTTCAGACCGGGACAGGGAAAGGAGACCCAGTACTTC.

V and J are TRBV9 and TRBJ2-7, with unresolved D. In germline, CDR1 is SGDLS, CDR2 YYNGEE. V dropped 4 bases and J dropped 4 bases, with 15 bases sitting between them. The CDR3 is made up of 14 amino acids. This CDR3 reads CASSPPRDLYEQYF. In DNA, the CDR3 is TGTGCCAGCAGCCCCCCCCGTGACCTTTACGAGCAGTACTTC.

This clonotype showed up just a few times. The V call is TRBV9, the J call TRBJ2-7; D is perhaps TRBD1 (6 bases). CDR3 size: 13 residues. The V end was cut by 4 bases, the J end by 4 bases, with 12 bases between. Germline V lookup: CDR1 SGDLS, CDR2 YYNGEE. CDR3 sequence reads: CASSPSQGYEQYF. The CDR3 nucleotides are TGTGCCAGCAGCCCTTCCCAGGGGTACGAGCAGTACTTC.

This clonotype was seen once. The chain joins TRBV7-3 to TRBJ1-2; possibly TRBD1 for D (6 bases). Trimming removed 2 bases from V and 6 bases from J, with 13 bases in between. The CDR3 consists of 14 residues. Per the germline V gene, CDR1 is SGHTA and CDR2 is FQGTGA. The CDR3: CASSLGLQGHGYTF. CDR3 nucleotide sequence: TGTGCCAGCAGCTTAGGACTGCAGGGGCATGGCTACACCTTC.

J is TRBJ2-3 and V is TRBV5-1; D remains unclear. Germline values: CDR1 SGHRS, CDR2 YFSETQ. Trimming shortened V by 1 base and J by 14 bases, and 17 bases separated the two germline ends. The CDR3 totals 13 residues. The CDR3 nucleotides read TGCGCCAGCAGCTTGAACTCCTCACCTAACTGGTATTTT. Amino acid sequence: CASSLNSSPNWYF.

This clonotype was seen ten or more times. The V gene is TRBV27, the J gene TRBJ2-7; perhaps TRBD2 as D (6 bases). Germline CDR1 is MNHEY and CDR2 is SMNVEV (reference sequence). The CDR3 has 13 amino acids. Trimming pared 6 bases from V and 4 bases from J, leaving 13 bases between. The CDR3 DNA sequence: TGTGCCAGCAGGGTCGGAGGGACTTACGAGCAGTACTTC. This gives the protein CASRVGGTYEQYF.

As concerns this clonotype: With a much larger clone just one base away, this may be a read error. The chain links TRBV5-1 to TRBJ2-1; 9 nucleotides line up with TRBD1. The CDR3 is 15 amino acids. CDR1 and CDR2 from the germline V gene are SGHRS and YFSETQ. CDR3 coding DNA: TGCGCCGGCAGCTTGATGGGACAGGGCGACAATGAGCAGTTCTTC. Translation gives CAGSLMGQGDNEQFF.

Note on this clonotype: It may be a read error: a sequence one base away is much more abundant. The chain combines TRBV2 with TRBJ2-5; tentative D call: TRBD2 (7 bases). From germline, CDR1 is SNHLY and CDR2 FYNNEI. The CDR3 has 11 residues. The CDR3: CASIGGETQHF. The DNA of the CDR3 is TGTGCCAGCATAGGGGGGGAGACCCAGCACTTC. Using reference TRBV2 and TRBJ2-5 for the parts outside the CDR3, the full variable domain is EPEVTQTPSHQVTQMGQEVILRCVPISNHLYFYWYRQILGQKVEFLVSFYNNEISEKSEIFDDQFSVERPDGSNFTLKIRSTKLEDSAMYFCASIGGETQHFGPGTRLLVL.

V gene TRBV14 combines with J gene TRBJ2-3; 12 bases are shared with TRBD2. Germline loops: CDR1 SGHDN, CDR2 FVKESK. The CDR3 is made up of 18 amino acids. Trimming cost V 1 base and J 4 bases; bases outside gene matches: 9. CDR3: CASSQVLVTSGSADTQYF. The CDR3 DNA reads TGTGCCAGCAGCCAAGTACTTGTGACTAGCGGGAGTGCAGATACGCAGTATTTT.

In this sample, this clonotype turned up many times. The chain carries TRBV5-1 and TRBJ2-5, with TRBD2 matching 7 bases. Unmatched junction bases numbered 7, after V lost 0 bases and J lost 5 bases. Germline V CDR1 and CDR2: SGHRS, YFSETQ. This CDR3 has 15 amino acids. In nucleotides, the CDR3 is TGCGCCAGCAGCTTGGAATGGGGGGGACTCGAGACCCAGTACTTC. It yields the protein CASSLEWGGLETQYF.

V is TRBV6-1 and J is TRBJ2-5; D call uncertain. The germline gives CDR1 MNHNS, CDR2 SASEGT. The ends were cut back, 6 bases at V and 2 bases at J, with 13 bases in the middle. The CDR3 loop spans 14 amino acids. The DNA for the CDR3 is TGTGCCAGCAGACCCTGGACCTCACAAGAGACCCAGTACTTC. Its translation is CASRPWTSQETQYF.

The chain uses TRBV7-9 and TRBJ1-1; D might be TRBD1 (5 bases). Germline values: CDR1 SEHNR, CDR2 FQNEAQ (reference sequence). The CDR3 extends over 13 amino acids. V was trimmed by 0 bases and J by 7 bases, leaving 9 bases between them. In DNA form, the CDR3 reads TGTGCCAGCAGCTTAGCGGGGCTTGGTGAAGCTTTCTTT. Translation gives CASSLAGLGEAFF.

V usage is TRBV6-1 and J usage is TRBJ2-6, with 7 bases aligning to TRBD1. V was clipped by 9 bases and J by 0 bases; unmatched bases: 11. This CDR3 is built from 17 residues. Per germline, CDR1 MNHNS and CDR2 SASEGT. The CDR3 protein is CASLGQPLYSGANVLTF. DNA for the CDR3: TGTGCCAGTCTGGGACAGCCCCTTTACTCTGGGGCCAACGTCCTGACTTTC.

J is TRBJ2-6 and V is TRBV20-1, with D hard to call. There are 14 residues in the CDR3. The V gene lost 3 bases and the J gene lost 1 base, with 7 bases spanning the gap. Looked up from germline, CDR1 is DFQATT and CDR2 is SNEGSKA (reference sequence). The CDR3 sequence is CSARSPSGANVLTF. CDR3 in DNA: TGCAGTGCTAGGTCGCCATCTGGGGCCAACGTCCTGACTTTC.

The J gene is TRBJ2-7, the V gene TRBV4-1, with 10 positions matching TRBD2. The V segment lost 6 bases and the J segment 7 bases; nucleotides outside the gene matches: 9. CDR3 length equals 14 residues. In germline, CDR1 is MGHRA, CDR2 YSYEKL. CDR3 sequence reads: CASRGLAEVHEQYF. The CDR3 DNA sequence: TGCGCCAGCAGAGGACTAGCGGAAGTTCATGAGCAGTACTTC.

The chain couples TRBV2 to TRBJ1-2; 7 bases match TRBD1. Looked up from germline, CDR1 is SNHLY and CDR2 is FYNNEI. V trimming: 9 bases; J trimming: 8 bases; junction bases outside the gene matches: 9. The CDR3 runs 12 residues. This CDR3 reads CARDRADWGYTF. The CDR3 nucleotides are TGTGCCAGAGACAGGGCGGATTGGGGCTACACCTTC. Variable domain in full (rest from reference TRBV2 and TRBJ1-2): EPEVTQTPSHQVTQMGQEVILRCVPISNHLYFYWYRQILGQKVEFLVSFYNNEISEKSEIFDDQFSVERPDGSNFTLKIRSTKLEDSAMYFCARDRADWGYTFGSGTRLTVV.

The chain uses TRBV9 and TRBJ2-2; D not resolved. Germline values: CDR1 SGDLS, CDR2 YYNGEE. The CDR3 is made up of 16 amino acids. V lost 2 bases, J lost 0 bases, and 11 bases lay in between. This CDR3 is CASSVRISANTGELFF. The DNA for the CDR3 is TGTGCCAGCAGCGTGAGAATTTCCGCGAACACCGGGGAGCTGTTTTTT.

The chain carries TRBV5-1 and TRBJ1-2, with TRBD1 as a possible D gene (5 bases). The V end lost 7 bases, the J end lost 7 bases, and 11 bases lay between the germline ends. The CDR3 is made up of 11 amino acids. Germline V gene sequence: CDR1 SGHRS, CDR2 YFSETQ. CDR3 sequence: CASEEQGGYTF. In DNA, the CDR3 is TGCGCCAGCGAAGAGCAGGGTGGCTACACCTTC.

J is TRBJ2-7 and V is TRBV20-1; TRBD2 matches 10 bases. V shed 4 bases and J 7 bases; nucleotides not matched to a gene: 7. Germline values: CDR1 DFQATT, CDR2 SNEGSKA (reference sequence). This CDR3 comprises 13 residues. The CDR3 loop is CSATKREGLEQYF. In DNA form, the CDR3 reads TGCAGTGCTACGAAGCGGGAGGGCCTTGAGCAGTACTTC.